This record looks at one TCR beta chain sequence and its context. Its target is unknown. Only in-frame clones appear in the TCRdb table, and some are missing; sequencing was by immunoSEQ multiplex PCR. The repertoire includes about 88,000 clones, almost 85% of them detected once, and 9.5% to 13% sits in the top ten. This entry belongs to a study of cytomegalovirus exposure and HLA in healthy donors. Whole-study results and caveats: Under in vitro conditions, a few CMV-associated chains were confirmed as specific for CMV antigens.

J lost 1 base, V lost 5 bases, and 9 bases had no gene match. There are 17 residues in the CDR3. The germline V gene has CDR1 MGHRA and CDR2 YSYEKL. What was sequenced was PBMCs. V and J are TRBV4-1 and TRBJ2-2; 8 bases map to TRBD2. The TCR sequence derives from a woman aged 18-29 years in good health and CMV-seropositive. CDR3 nucleotides: TGCGCCAGCAGCGTTCCGGGGGGGGGAAGGAACACCGGGGAGCTGTTTTTT. It encodes CASSVPGGGRNTGELFF.